Below are 24 T cell receptor beta chains sequenced from a single sample in a study of blood T cell repertoires in COVID-19. The table came from immunoSEQ multiplex PCR; TCRdb's copy has only in-frame clones and leaves some out. The sample consists of about 170,000 clones, 83% of them appearing once. The sequenced sample was PBMCs or T cells enriched from blood (not recorded which). Source of these receptors: a woman aged 45-59 years in a cohort exposed to, infected with or recovered from COVID-19 (not recorded which).

The chain carries TRBV7-9 and TRBJ2-1; 12 bases agree with TRBD2. The germline V gene encodes CDR1 SEHNR and CDR2 FQNEAQ (reference sequence). The CDR3 extends over 15 amino acids. V lost 8 bases to trimming and J lost 4 bases; unmatched junction nucleotides: 6. This chain's CDR3 is CASRSSGGVYNEQFF. CDR3 sequence (DNA): TGTGCCAGCCGTTCTAGCGGGGGGGTTTACAATGAGCAGTTCTTC.

V and J are TRBV28 and TRBJ2-5; 7 bases align to TRBD1. The CDR3 totals 15 residues. Trimming took 3 bases from V and 2 from J; bases not matched to a gene: 6. Germline CDR1 MDHEN, CDR2 SYDVKM. The CDR3 spells CASSFSYRGQETQYF. DNA of the CDR3: TGTGCCAGCAGTTTCTCCTACAGGGGACAAGAGACCCAGTACTTC.

The chain employs TRBV7-3 and TRBJ2-7, with a possible D match to TRBD1 (5 bases). The ends were cut back, 5 bases at V and 6 bases at J, with 14 bases in the middle. Per germline, CDR1 SGHTA and CDR2 FQGTGA. The CDR3 is 13 amino acids. CDR3 region: CASSGQGRGEQYF. The CDR3 DNA sequence: TGTGCCAGCAGCGGGCAGGGTAGAGGCGAGCAGTACTTC.

This clone was detected only a few times. V gene TRBV3-1 (or the pseudogene TRBV3-2) combines with J gene TRBJ2-1; 9 nucleotides align to TRBD2. This CDR3 is built from 16 residues. CDR1 is LGHDT and CDR2 is YNNKEL in the germline V gene (reference sequence). J was trimmed by 0 bases and V by 5 bases; bases with no gene match: 5. Here the CDR3 reads CASSSAGGRSYNEQFF. The CDR3 DNA sequence: TGTGCCAGCAGCTCAGCGGGGGGACGCTCCTACAATGAGCAGTTCTTC.

This sequence joins TRBV7-9 and TRBJ1-1, with TRBD1 as a possible D gene (6 bases). Germline CDR1 reads SEHNR; CDR2 reads FQNEAQ (reference sequence). V was clipped by 5 bases and J by 0 bases, with 16 bases between them. This CDR3 contains 16 residues. CDR3: CASSTQRGTMNTEAFF. The CDR3 DNA sequence: TGTGCCAGCAGCACCCAGAGGGGGACGATGAACACTGAAGCTTTCTTT.

The CDR3 here is CASSQVRGGSNTEAFF. In nucleotides, the CDR3 is TGTGCCAGCAGCCAAGTTCGGGGGGGATCGAACACTGAAGCTTTCTTT. The chain joins TRBV3-1 (or the pseudogene TRBV3-2) to TRBJ1-1, with TRBD1 as a possible D gene (5 bases). The CDR3 runs to 16 residues. With 1 base removed from V and 1 base from J, the gap between germline ends came to 13 bases. From germline, CDR1 is LGHDT and CDR2 YNNKEL (reference sequence).

This rearrangement joins TRBV3-1 (or the pseudogene TRBV3-2) to TRBJ2-7; 9 bases align to TRBD2. CDR3 length: 16 residues. CDR1 and CDR2 from the germline V gene are LGHDT and YNNKEL (reference sequence). The ends lost 4 bases at V and 4 bases at J; junction bases unmatched: 11. The CDR3 DNA sequence: TGTGCCAGCAGCCCGTCTGGCGGGAGGGGTAATTACGAGCAGTACTTC. This translates into CASSPSGGRGNYEQYF.

The chain links TRBV29-1 to TRBJ2-1; 15 bases map to TRBD2. The CDR3 is 15 amino acids. V lost 6 bases, J lost 9 bases, and 9 bases stayed unmatched. Germline-derived CDR1 and CDR2 are SQVTM and ANQGSEA. DNA for the CDR3: TGCAGCGTGGGGAATGGACTAGCGGGAGGGGGTGAGCAGTTCTTC. This gives the protein CSVGNGLAGGGEQFF.

This chain uses TRBV2 with TRBJ1-4; TRBD1 is a possible D gene (5 bases). Trimming cost V 7 bases and J 5 bases, with 11 bases left between them. The CDR3 contains 13 residues. CDR1 and CDR2 from the germline V gene are SNHLY and FYNNEI. The CDR3 DNA reads TGTGCCAGCAAAAAGGGGCGAAATGAAAAACTGTTTTTT. Its translation: CASKKGRNEKLFF.

CDR3 sequence reads: CASSLRLAGGGEETQYF. The CDR3 DNA reads as TGCGCCAGCAGCTTGAGGCTAGCGGGGGGGGGCGAAGAGACCCAGTACTTC. The rearrangement links TRBV5-1 to TRBJ2-5; 12 bases fit TRBD2. The CDR3 is made up of 17 amino acids. With V trimmed by 1 base and J by 3 bases, 7 bases remained unmatched. Germline V gene lookup returns CDR1 SGHRS and CDR2 YFSETQ.

This chain links TRBV5-1 with TRBJ1-1; 7 bases map to TRBD1. CDR3 length equals 14 residues. Germline assignment: CDR1 SGHRS and CDR2 YFSETQ. With V trimmed by 3 bases and J by 0 bases, 2 bases remained unmatched. CDR3 in DNA: TGCGCCAGCAGCTACGGGACAGTGAACACTGAAGCTTTCTTT. Translating it yields CASSYGTVNTEAFF.

This clone was seen just once. The chain combines TRBV27 with TRBJ1-2, with 7 nucleotides matching TRBD1. CDR1 and CDR2 from the germline V gene are MNHEY and SMNVEV (reference sequence). J gave up 4 bases and V 5 bases, and 7 bases lay outside the gene matches. The CDR3 runs 14 residues. CDR3 nucleotide sequence: TGTGCCAGCAGTGAGGGGGCTTCCATCTATGGCTACACCTTC. This encodes CASSEGASIYGYTF.

The J gene is TRBJ2-3, the V gene TRBV19; 10 bases agree with TRBD2. The V segment lost 4 bases and the J segment 4 bases; nucleotides outside the gene matches: 14. Germline CDR1 LNHDA, CDR2 SQIVND (reference sequence). The CDR3 totals 18 residues. The CDR3 loop is CASSTTSRLAGAPDTQYF. CDR3 bases: TGTGCCAGTAGTACGACCTCCCGGCTAGCGGGGGCCCCAGATACGCAGTATTTT.

The chain recombines TRBV5-1 with TRBJ2-3; TRBD2 might be the D (6 bases). Germline V gives CDR1 SGHRS, CDR2 YFSETQ. V was clipped by 0 bases and J by 3 bases, with 17 bases between them. The length of the CDR3 is 17 residues. The CDR3 bases are TGCGCCAGCAGCTTGGGTGCCCTCGGGAGTCCGACAGATACGCAGTATTTT. This encodes CASSLGALGSPTDTQYF.

The V and J genes are TRBV9 and TRBJ1-6; TRBD1 agrees at 11 bases. V was pared by 2 bases and J by 7 bases, with 2 bases of the junction left unmatched. This CDR3 has 15 amino acids. Germline CDR1 is SGDLS and CDR2 is YYNGEE. This chain's CDR3 is CASSVGQGANSPLHF. The CDR3 DNA reads TGTGCCAGCAGCGTTGGACAGGGGGCCAATTCACCCCTCCACTTT.

The rearrangement joins TRBV28 to TRBJ2-7, with D tentatively TRBD1 (7 bases). V lost 6 bases, J lost 3 bases, and 21 bases lay in between. The CDR3 runs 16 residues. Germline CDR1 is MDHEN and CDR2 is SYDVKM. The CDR3 DNA is TGTGCCAGCAGGCTAGCGTCCGGACAGGCACGCTACGAGCAGTACTTC. Its translation is CASRLASGQARYEQYF.

The CDR3 DNA follows: TGTGCCAGCAGCTTCCAAACAGGGGGAGTCACTGAAGCTTTCTTT. This sequence encodes CASSFQTGGVTEAFF. The gene calls are TRBV7-9 and TRBJ1-1, with 8 bases aligning to TRBD1. CDR1 is SEHNR, CDR2 FQNEAQ, per germline (reference sequence). After removal of 3 bases from V and 4 bases from J, the junction contained 7 bases not matched to a gene. This CDR3 comprises 15 residues. Together with reference TRBV7-9 and TRBJ1-1, the CDR3 gives the full variable domain: DTGVSQNPRHKITKRGQNVTFRCDPISEHNRLYWYRQTLGQGPEFLTYFQNEAQLEKSRLLSDRFSAERPKGSFSTLEIQRTEQGDSAMYLCASSFQTGGVTEAFFGQGTRLTVV.

A note on this clone: At one boundary the junction diverges from the germline segment, which might be a read error. This chain links TRBV7-7 with TRBJ2-2, with D possibly TRBD1 on 5 matching bases. This CDR3 region has 15 residues. Germline lookup yields CDR1 SSHAT and CDR2 FNYEAQ (reference sequence). DNA for the CDR3: TGTGCTAGCAGCTTATCAGGGCTCGACACCGGGGAGCTGTTTTTT. Translating gives CASSLSGLDTGELFF.

The chain uses TRBV19 and TRBJ2-7; 8 bases fit TRBD1. CDR1 is LNHDA and CDR2 is SQIVND in the germline V gene (reference sequence). The CDR3 runs 15 residues. Trimming took 5 bases from V and 5 from J; bases not matched to a gene: 11. CDR3 in DNA: TGTGCCAGTAGTGCCGAGGGACAGGTCATCGACGAGCAGTACTTC. This sequence encodes CASSAEGQVIDEQYF.

J is TRBJ1-3 and V is TRBV5-1, with a tentative D call TRBD1 (5 bases). Trimming cost V 0 bases and J 4 bases, with 14 bases left between them. This CDR3 comprises 16 residues. CDR1 and CDR2 (germline): SGHRS, YFSETQ. CDR3: CASSLVPGIAGNTIYF. The DNA for the CDR3 is TGCGCCAGCAGCTTGGTCCCAGGGATTGCAGGAAACACCATATATTTT.

The rearrangement joins TRBV28 to TRBJ1-5, with D unresolved. With 8 bases removed from V and 5 bases from J, the gap between germline ends came to 10 bases. The CDR3 length is 12 residues. Germline CDR1 is MDHEN and CDR2 is SYDVKM. DNA for the CDR3: TGTGCCAGCCAAGACACATATCAGCCCCAGCATTTT. It is translated as CASQDTYQPQHF.

This chain joins TRBV6-5 and TRBJ1-2; 8 bases agree with TRBD1. The CDR3 extends over 13 amino acids. The V segment lost 2 bases and the J segment 6 bases; nucleotides outside the gene matches: 2. Germline CDR1 is MNHEY and CDR2 is SVGAGI. The CDR3 is CASSYTGQDGYTF. CDR3 nucleotide sequence: TGTGCCAGCAGTTACACGGGACAGGATGGCTACACCTTC.

V gene TRBV5-4 combines with J gene TRBJ1-2; a weak D match, TRBD1 (5 bases). CDR1 is SGHNT and CDR2 is YYREEE in the germline V gene (reference sequence). V lost 4 bases to trimming and J lost 7 bases, with 23 bases between them. CDR3 length: 16 amino acids. The CDR3 DNA is TGTGCCAGCAGCCAACTGTACACAGGCGGTTTTGGTGGCTACACCTTC. Translated, it gives CASSQLYTGGFGGYTF.

The CDR3 reads CASSPGLAGGPAKNIQYF. As DNA, the CDR3 is TGCGCCAGCAGCCCGGGACTAGCGGGAGGGCCGGCCAAAAACATTCAGTACTTC. V and J are TRBV4-1 and TRBJ2-4, with 16 bases matching TRBD2. The CDR3 has 18 amino acids. Germline loops: CDR1 MGHRA, CDR2 YSYEKL. Unmatched junction bases numbered 4, after V lost 4 bases and J lost 1 base.